The clone carrying this T cell receptor (beta chain) was picked up a small number of times. Per the germline V gene, CDR1 is SNHLY and CDR2 is FYNNEI. The CDR3 runs to 15 residues. V was cut by 6 bases and J by 7 bases, with 22 bases left in between. TCRdb reanalysed the reads using MiXCR and keeps one entry per CDR3 protein. The data contain under 600,000 distinct CDR3 sequences, approximately 15% of them seen just once; the ten biggest clones take up more than 20%. This record comes from a study of T cell repertoires in cytomegalovirus infection. On the study more broadly: Public TCR beta signatures were indicative of both CMV infection and a matching HLA type.

The sequencing sample was made of CD8+ T cells from PBMCs. The chain joins TRBV2 to TRBJ2-7; D remains unclear. The receptor was isolated from a human donor in good health (CMV status not recorded). Some clones in this sample may be carry-over from other donors' samples. CDR3 bases: TGTGCCAGCAGCACGATAGGATTAGGTAACATGGAGCAGTACTTC. This encodes CASSTIGLGNMEQYF. The full variable domain, in which reference TRBV2 and TRBJ2-7 provide the parts outside the CDR3, is EPEVTQTPSHQVTQMGQEVILRCVPISNHLYFYWYRQILGQKVEFLVSFYNNEISEKSEIFDDQFSVERPDGSNFTLKIRSTKLEDSAMYFCASSTIGLGNMEQYFGPGTRLTVT.